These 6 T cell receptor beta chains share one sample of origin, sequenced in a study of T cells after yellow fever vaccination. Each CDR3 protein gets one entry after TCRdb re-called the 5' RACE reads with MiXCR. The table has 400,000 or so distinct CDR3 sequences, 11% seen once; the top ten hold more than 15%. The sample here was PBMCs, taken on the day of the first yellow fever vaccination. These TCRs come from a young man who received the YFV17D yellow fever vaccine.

The CDR3 region has the DNA TGCGCCAGCAGCCCGCCGGGGGCGGGGGGCTACGATACGCAGTATTTT. Translating it yields CASSPPGAGGYDTQYF. The V gene is TRBV5-1, the J gene TRBJ2-3, with TRBD2 matching over 8 bases. The length of the CDR3 is 16 residues. The V segment lost 4 bases and the J segment 6 bases; nucleotides outside the gene matches: 13. The germline gives CDR1 SGHRS, CDR2 YFSETQ.

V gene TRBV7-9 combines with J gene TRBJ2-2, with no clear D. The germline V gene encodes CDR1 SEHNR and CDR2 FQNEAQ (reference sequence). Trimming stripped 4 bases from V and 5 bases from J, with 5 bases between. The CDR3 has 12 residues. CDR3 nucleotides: TGTGCCAGCAGCTCTCTAACCGGGGAGCTGTTTTTT. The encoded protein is CASSSLTGELFF. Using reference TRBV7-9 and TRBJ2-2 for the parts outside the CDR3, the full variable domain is DTGVSQNPRHKITKRGQNVTFRCDPISEHNRLYWYRQTLGQGPEFLTYFQNEAQLEKSRLLSDRFSAERPKGSFSTLEIQRTEQGDSAMYLCASSSLTGELFFGEGSRLTVL.

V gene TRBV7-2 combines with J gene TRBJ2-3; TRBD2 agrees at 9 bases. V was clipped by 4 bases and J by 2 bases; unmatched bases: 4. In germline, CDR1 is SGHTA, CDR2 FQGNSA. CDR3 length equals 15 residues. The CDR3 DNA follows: TGTGCCAGCAGCTGGGTAGCGGGGGCCACAGATACGCAGTATTTT. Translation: CASSWVAGATDTQYF. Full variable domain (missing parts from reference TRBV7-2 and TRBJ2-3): GAGVSQSPSNKVTEKGKDVELRCDPISGHTALYWYRQSLGQGLEFLIYFQGNSAPDKSGLPSDRFSAERTGGSVSTLTIQRTQQEDSAVYLCASSWVAGATDTQYFGPGTRLTVL.

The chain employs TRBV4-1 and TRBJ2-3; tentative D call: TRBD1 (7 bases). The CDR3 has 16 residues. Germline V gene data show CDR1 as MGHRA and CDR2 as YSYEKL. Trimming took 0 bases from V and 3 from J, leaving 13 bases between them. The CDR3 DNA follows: TGCGCCAGCAGCCAAGAATGGCAGGGGGGTACAGATACGCAGTATTTT. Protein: CASSQEWQGGTDTQYF.

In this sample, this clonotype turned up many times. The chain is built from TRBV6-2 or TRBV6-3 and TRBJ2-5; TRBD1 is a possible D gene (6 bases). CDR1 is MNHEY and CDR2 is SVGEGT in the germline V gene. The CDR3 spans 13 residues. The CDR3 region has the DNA TGTGCTTCACATCGGGACACCCAAGAGACCCAGTACTTC. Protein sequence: CASHRDTQETQYF.

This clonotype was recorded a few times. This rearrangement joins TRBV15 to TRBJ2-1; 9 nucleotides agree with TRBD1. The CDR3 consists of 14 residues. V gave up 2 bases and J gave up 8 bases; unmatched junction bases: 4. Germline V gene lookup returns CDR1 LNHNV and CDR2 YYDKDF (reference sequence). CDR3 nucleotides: TGTGCCACCAGCAGACGACAGGGGGACCATGAGCAGTTCTTC. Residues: CATSRRQGDHEQFF.